Listed below are T cell receptor beta chains from one sample, sequenced in a study of cytomegalovirus exposure and HLA in healthy donors. Clones were sequenced by immunoSEQ multiplex PCR, and TCRdb holds only the in-frame ones, with some missing. The top ten clones hold 2% to 2.5% of a sample with roughly 150,000 clones, roughly 90% of them seen once. Sequencing used PBMCs. Receptors were obtained from a woman in her late teens or twenties in good health and CMV-seronegative. The CDR3 runs from the conserved cysteine through the conserved F or W. D genes are given only for firm matches. Part of the rows lack a size; the others show once, few, many or a class for expanded clones.

>.|.|TRBV4-3|TRBJ1-2|13
CASSQDDRNGYTF
TGCGCCAGCAGCCAAGATGACAGGAATGGCTACACCTTC
>.|few|TRBV7-2|TRBJ2-7|16
CASSWTGAGGAYEQYF
TGTGCCAGCAGCTGGACAGGGGCCGGGGGGGCCTACGAGCAGTACTTC
>TRBD2|.|TRBV6-6|TRBJ2-1|14
CASGGTSGGWEQFF
TGTGCCAGCGGGGGGACTAGCGGAGGGTGGGAGCAGTTCTTC
>TRBD1|few|TRBV6-1|TRBJ1-5|16
CASSEWGQYSNQPQHF
TGTGCCAGCAGTGAGTGGGGACAGTATAGCAATCAGCCCCAGCATTTT
>.|.|TRBV18|TRBJ1-2|16
CASSPPLRGLIHGYTF
TGTGCCAGCTCACCCCCCCTTCGAGGACTGATACATGGCTACACCTTC
>TRBD1|few|TRBV19|TRBJ1-2|13
CASSSTGAGGYTF
TGTGCCAGTAGTTCAACAGGGGCAGGTGGCTACACCTTC
>TRBD2|once|TRBV5-1|TRBJ2-5|15
CASALGGDPQETQYF
TGCGCCAGCGCCTTGGGGGGGGATCCTCAAGAGACCCAGTACTTC
>.|.|TRBV5-1|TRBJ2-3|15
CASSLRGEGTDTQYF
TGCGCCAGCAGCTTAAGGGGCGAGGGCACAGATACGCAGTATTTT
>.|.|TRBV19|TRBJ1-1|17
CASSVQGLGGMNTEAFF
TGTGCTAGTAGTGTACAGGGCCTTGGTGGCATGAACACTGAAGCTTTCTTT
>TRBD1|.|TRBV18|TRBJ1-4|14
CASSPGTGGSGLFF
TGTGCCAGCTCCCCGGGGACAGGGGGAAGTGGACTGTTTTTT
>TRBD1|.|TRBV6-6|TRBJ2-1|15
CASRPGQGLTDEQFF
TGTGCCAGCAGGCCAGGACAGGGCCTCACGGATGAGCAGTTCTTC
>TRBD2|.|TRBV10-3|TRBJ2-3|17
CAIASLAGEGTGDTQYF
TGTGCCATCGCTTCCCTAGCGGGAGAAGGGACCGGAGATACGCAGTATTTT
>TRBD1|.|TRBV5-1|TRBJ1-2|17
CASSQGRTGSLQRGYTF
TGCGCCAGCAGCCAGGGGAGGACAGGGAGTCTCCAGCGTGGCTACACCTTC
>.|.|TRBV14|TRBJ2-3|12
CASSPKGSTQYF
TGTGCCAGCAGTCCCAAAGGGAGTACGCAGTATTTT
>TRBD1|.|TRBV7-2|TRBJ1-2|16
CASSSNSGTANYGYTF
TGTGCCAGCAGCTCTAACTCCGGGACAGCTAACTATGGCTACACCTTC
>.|once|TRBV14|TRBJ1-2|13
CASSQAPDYGYTF
TGTGCCAGCAGCCAAGCTCCAGATTATGGCTACACCTTC
>.|.|TRBV7-2|TRBJ1-1|16
CASSLRSRAGNTEAFF
TGTGCCAGCAGCTTAAGAAGTCGGGCGGGGAACACTGAAGCTTTCTTT
>TRBD1|.|TRBV19|TRBJ2-7|14
CASSEDREVYEQYF
TGTGCCAGTAGCGAGGACAGGGAGGTCTACGAGCAGTACTTC
>.|.|TRBV2|TRBJ1-5|14
CASSEQGAHEPQHF
TGTGCCAGCAGTGAGCAGGGCGCCCATGAGCCCCAGCATTTT
>.|.|TRBV4-3|TRBJ1-2|15
CASSQEKGRHYGYTF
TGCGCCAGCAGCCAAGAAAAGGGGAGGCACTATGGCTACACCTTC
>.|once|TRBV2|TRBJ2-1|13
CASTSGRYNEQFF
TGTGCCAGCACGAGCGGCAGGTACAATGAGCAGTTCTTC
>TRBD1|.|TRBV4-3|TRBJ2-3|19
CASSHVDRGLYGRTDTQYF
TGCGCCAGCAGCCATGTGGACAGGGGATTGTACGGCCGCACAGATACGCAGTATTTT
>.|once|TRBV15|TRBJ1-1|16
CATSRETAMANTEAFF
TGTGCCACCAGCAGAGAAACAGCCATGGCGAACACTGAAGCTTTCTTT
>TRBD2|.|TRBV4-1|TRBJ2-7|16
CASSQDHGRPFFEQYF
TGCGCCAGCAGCCAAGATCACGGGAGGCCTTTCTTCGAGCAGTACTTC
>TRBD1|many|TRBV18|TRBJ2-5|15
CASSPRQGAGETQYF
TGTGCCAGCTCACCACGACAGGGGGCGGGAGAGACCCAGTACTTC
>.|.|TRBV5-1|TRBJ1-1|14
CASSSVGLSTEAFF
TGCGCCAGCAGCTCCGTAGGACTGAGCACTGAAGCTTTCTTT
>.|.|TRBV5-6|TRBJ2-7|13
CASSRNRVGEQYF
TGTGCCAGCAGCCGGAACAGGGTTGGGGAGCAGTACTTC
>.|.|TRBV5-1|TRBJ1-1|17
CASSSYPPLKMNTEAFF
TGCGCCAGCAGCTCCTACCCCCCACTAAAGATGAACACTGAAGCTTTCTTT
>TRBD1|.|TRBV5-1|TRBJ2-1|15
CASSPGTGGDNEQFF
TGCGCCAGCAGCCCCGGGACAGGGGGGGACAATGAGCAGTTCTTC
>.|.|TRBV4-3|TRBJ1-3|15
CASSQGRGTGNTIYF
TGCGCCAGCAGCCAAGGGCGGGGAACTGGAAACACCATATATTTT
>.|.|TRBV5-6|TRBJ2-3|14
CASSRPGFTDTQYF
TGTGCCAGCAGCCGCCCAGGGTTCACAGATACGCAGTATTTT
>TRBD2|.|TRBV15|TRBJ2-1|16
CATSTLSGALYNEQFF
TGTGCCACCAGCACCCTTAGCGGGGCTCTATACAATGAGCAGTTCTTC
>TRBD2|.|TRBV7-9|TRBJ2-5|16
CASSLGVAGARETQYF
TGTGCCAGCAGTTTAGGAGTAGCGGGAGCCCGAGAGACCCAGTACTTC
>TRBD1|once|TRBV29-1|TRBJ1-2|13
CSVTGSRNYGYTF
TGCAGCGTGACAGGGAGTAGGAACTATGGCTACACCTTC
>TRBD1|.|TRBV2|TRBJ2-4|14
CASMKGQGANIQYF
TGTGCCAGCATGAAAGGACAGGGGGCAAACATTCAGTACTTC
>TRBD1|.|TRBV6-5|TRBJ2-2|14
CASTPGGNTGELFF
TGTGCCAGCACCCCAGGGGGGAACACCGGGGAGCTGTTTTTT
>.|.|TRBV29-1|TRBJ1-1|18
CSITGTATARGMNTEAFF
TGCAGCATCACCGGGACTGCAACCGCGAGGGGCATGAACACTGAAGCTTTCTTT
>.|.|TRBV2|TRBJ2-5|13
CASSGAGAVVQYF
TGTGCCAGCAGTGGTGCGGGGGCGGTGGTCCAGTACTTC
>.|once|TRBV4-3|TRBJ1-3|17
CASSQERGTASGNTIYF
TGCGCCAGCAGCCAAGAGCGGGGCACAGCCTCTGGAAACACCATATATTTT
>.|.|TRBV15|TRBJ2-4|18
CATSRDRGVGLAKNIQYF
TGTGCCACCAGCAGAGATCGAGGGGTGGGACTAGCCAAAAACATTCAGTACTTC
>.|few|TRBV2|TRBJ1-2|15
CASSEAAWANYGYTF
TGTGCCAGCAGTGAGGCGGCCTGGGCTAACTATGGCTACACCTTC
>TRBD1|.|TRBV5-1|TRBJ1-2|13
CASSLGQGHGYTF
TGCGCCAGCAGCCTCGGACAGGGGCATGGCTACACCTTC
>.|.|TRBV2|TRBJ1-1|12
CASRQANTEAFF
TGTGCCAGCAGACAGGCGAACACTGAAGCTTTCTTT
>.|once|TRBV18|TRBJ1-2|13
CASSLEREWGYTF
TGTGCCAGCTCATTGGAGAGGGAATGGGGCTACACCTTC
>TRBD1|.|TRBV9|TRBJ2-7|15
CASSATGTGGSEQYF
TGTGCCAGCAGCGCCACCGGGACAGGGGGCTCCGAGCAGTACTTC